This T cell receptor beta chain was sequenced in a study of early T cells in non-severe SARS-CoV-2 infection. The CDR3 covers 14 residues. Looked up from germline, CDR1 is SQVTM and CDR2 is ANQGSEA. Unmatched junction bases numbered 9, after V lost 2 bases and J lost 6 bases. Researchers attached unique molecular identifiers to individual cDNA molecules. In TCRdb, the 5' RACE reads were re-called with MiXCR into one record per CDR3 protein. The repertoire holds about 84,000 distinct CDR3 sequences, with 9.5% to 13% as singletons. The chain is built from TRBV29-1 and TRBJ2-7; 8 bases line up with TRBD2. This TCR was recovered from an adult who was a healthcare worker with PCR-confirmed SARS-CoV-2 infection or an uninfected control (not recorded which). The specimen sequenced was whole blood. The CDR3 sequence: CSVEIPGGPLEQYF. The CDR3 coding sequence is TGCAGCGTTGAAATTCCGGGAGGGCCTCTCGAGCAGTACTTC.